Listed below are T cell receptor beta chains from one sample, sequenced in a study of shared clonotypes between healthy human individuals. Libraries were prepared by immunoSEQ multiplex PCR; TCRdb keeps only in-frame clonotypes and omits some of them. Of about 650,000 clones in the sample, around 95% were seen once. The sequenced material came from naive CD8+ T cells sorted from blood. Receptors were obtained from a woman aged 25 to 39 in good health. The CDR3 runs from the conserved cysteine through the conserved F or W. The D gene is left open where the match is weak. Rows give clone size only sometimes, using once, few, many, or a class for an expanded clone.

NA | TRBJ2-1 | TRBV13 | TRBD2 | CASSTGLAGDNEQFF | TGTGCCAGCAGCACTGGACTAGCGGGAGACAATGAGCAGTTCTTC
NA | TRBJ1-1 | TRBV28 | NA | CASSLLADRATEAFF | TGTGCCAGCAGTTTATTGGCTGACCGGGCCACTGAAGCTTTCTTT
NA | TRBJ2-3 | TRBV10-3 | NA | CAISEPESPDTQYF | TGTGCCATCAGTGAGCCCGAGTCTCCCGATACGCAGTATTTT
NA | TRBJ2-2 | TRBV29-1 | TRBD1 | CSVLASGTGHTGELFF | TGCAGCGTTTTGGCCTCGGGGACAGGACACACCGGGGAGCTGTTTTTT
NA | TRBJ2-1 | TRBV18 | NA | CASSHPQGFPYNEQFF | TGTGCCAGCTCCCACCCTCAGGGGTTCCCCTACAATGAGCAGTTCTTC
NA | TRBJ2-2 | TRBV6-5 | NA | CASSYPDGFLTGELFF | TGTGCCAGCAGTTACCCGGACGGGTTCCTCACCGGGGAGCTGTTTTTT
NA | TRBJ2-5 | TRBV5-8 | NA | CASSLSVIEETQYF | TGTGCCAGCAGCTTATCAGTCATAGAAGAGACCCAGTACTTC
NA | TRBJ2-7 | TRBV11-2 | NA | CASKRRAGYYEQYF | TGTGCCAGCAAGAGGAGGGCAGGCTACTACGAGCAGTACTTC
NA | TRBJ2-7 | TRBV6-4 | TRBD1 | CASSKGQTSYEQYF | TGTGCCAGCAGTAAGGGACAGACCTCCTACGAGCAGTACTTC
NA | TRBJ2-3 | TRBV7-9 | NA | CASSFPDDGGTDTQYF | TGTGCCAGCAGCTTCCCCGACGACGGGGGCACAGATACGCAGTATTTT
NA | TRBJ2-3 | TRBV28 | NA | CASREGRGRYTQYF | TGTGCCAGCAGAGAGGGCAGGGGACGTTATACGCAGTATTTT
NA | TRBJ2-7 | TRBV9 | NA | CASSVATGAGDEQYF | TGTGCCAGCAGCGTAGCTACCGGGGCAGGGGACGAGCAGTACTTC
NA | TRBJ1-4 | TRBV29-1 | TRBD1 | CSARQGGVTNEKLFF | TGCAGCGCCCGACAGGGGGGGGTAACTAATGAAAAACTGTTTTTT
NA | TRBJ1-1 | TRBV7-6 | NA | CASSLGPGGAGEAFF | TGTGCCAGCAGCTTAGGCCCGGGAGGGGCAGGTGAAGCTTTCTTT
NA | TRBJ2-7 | TRBV7-6 | NA | CASSLALDGYEQYF | TGTGCCAGCAGCTTAGCCCTCGACGGATACGAGCAGTACTTC
NA | TRBJ1-5 | TRBV19 | NA | CASSAGQFPGPQHF | TGTGCCAGTAGTGCCGGACAGTTCCCCGGGCCCCAGCATTTT
NA | TRBJ2-7 | TRBV7-9 | NA | CASSLGDGNSYEQYF | TGTGCCAGCAGCTTAGGGGACGGAAACTCCTACGAGCAGTACTTC
NA | TRBJ2-7 | TRBV30 | TRBD2 | CAWSYREGDHEQYF | TGTGCCTGGAGCTACCGGGAGGGCGACCACGAGCAGTACTTC
NA | TRBJ2-1 | TRBV2 | TRBD1 | CASRPGTGLNNEQFF | TGTGCCAGCAGACCTGGGACAGGGCTAAACAATGAGCAGTTCTTC
NA | TRBJ2-7 | TRBV7-8 | TRBD2 | CASSPLAGGSYEQYF | TGTGCCAGCAGCCCACTAGCGGGAGGCTCCTACGAGCAGTACTTC
once | TRBJ2-7 | TRBV14 | TRBD2 | CASSQETSGTLWEQYF | TGTGCCAGCAGCCAAGAAACTAGCGGGACCCTCTGGGAGCAGTACTTC
NA | TRBJ2-3 | TRBV9 | TRBD2 | CASSTLAGGPSDTQYF | TGTGCCAGCAGCACGCTAGCGGGAGGGCCCTCAGATACGCAGTATTTT
NA | TRBJ2-7 | TRBV10-1 | TRBD2 | CASSPLAGDSYEQYF | TGCGCCAGCAGCCCTCTAGCGGGAGATTCCTACGAGCAGTACTTC
NA | TRBJ2-7 | TRBV7-3 | TRBD2 | CASRAGENYEQYF | TGTGCCAGCAGGGCGGGAGAGAACTACGAGCAGTACTTC
NA | TRBJ1-1 | TRBV27 | TRBD1 | CASQPLQGSTEAFF | TGTGCCAGCCAACCGCTACAGGGGAGCACTGAAGCTTTCTTT
NA | TRBJ2-7 | TRBV11-2 | NA | CASSLGLVYEQYF | TGTGCCAGCAGCTTAGGACTAGTCTACGAGCAGTACTTC
NA | TRBJ1-1 | TRBV29-1 | NA | CSVELGYHTEAFF | TGCAGCGTTGAACTGGGGTACCACACTGAAGCTTTCTTT
NA | TRBJ2-7 | TRBV10-3 | TRBD1 | CAINGQGAGEYEQYF | TGTGCCATCAACGGACAGGGGGCCGGTGAGTACGAGCAGTACTTC
NA | TRBJ1-1 | TRBV20-1 | NA | CSARPEAEAFF | TGCAGTGCTAGGCCTGAGGCCGAAGCTTTCTTT
NA | TRBJ2-3 | TRBV27 | TRBD2 | CASSGRGSGRADTQYF | TGTGCCAGCAGCGGCCGTGGTAGCGGGAGGGCCGATACGCAGTATTTT
NA | TRBJ2-7 | TRBV7-9 | NA | CASSLTPYEQYF | TGTGCCAGCAGCTTGACCCCCTACGAGCAGTACTTC
NA | TRBJ2-2 | TRBV27 | NA | CASSPLADPNTGELFF | TGTGCCAGCAGTCCCCTAGCCGATCCGAACACCGGGGAGCTGTTTTTT
NA | TRBJ1-4 | TRBV2 | NA | CASSAQTAINEKLFF | TGTGCCAGCAGTGCCCAGACAGCTATTAATGAAAAACTGTTTTTT
NA | TRBJ2-7 | TRBV29-1 | TRBD1 | CSASGGPFYEQYF | TGCAGCGCTTCAGGGGGCCCTTTCTACGAGCAGTACTTC
NA | TRBJ2-3 | TRBV7-2 | TRBD2 | CASSLAFLAGDTQYF | TGTGCCAGCAGCTTAGCGTTCCTAGCGGGAGATACGCAGTATTTT
NA | TRBJ2-1 | TRBV7-9 | NA | CAITGEQFF | TGTGCCATTACAGGGGAGCAGTTCTTC
NA | TRBJ2-7 | TRBV7-6 | TRBD2 | CASSLASGSINEQYF | TGTGCCAGCAGCTTAGCCAGCGGGAGTATCAACGAGCAGTACTTC
NA | TRBJ2-5 | TRBV5-1 | NA | CASSLGGTEETQYF | TGCGCCAGCAGCTTGGGAGGGACTGAGGAGACCCAGTACTTC
NA | TRBJ2-3 | TRBV2 | NA | CASVFLQQDDTQYF | TGTGCCAGCGTATTCCTCCAACAAGACGATACGCAGTATTTT
once | TRBJ2-7 | TRBV27 | TRBD1 | CASSLRGNRGYEQYF | TGTGCCAGCAGTTTACGAGGGAACAGGGGGTACGAGCAGTACTTC
NA | TRBJ2-3 | TRBV9 | NA | CASSVTGTSTDTQYF | TGTGCCAGCAGCGTGACCGGGACTTCCACAGATACGCAGTATTTT
NA | TRBJ1-1 | TRBV5-4 | TRBD1 | CASSAEGTGNTEAFF | TGTGCCAGCAGCGCGGAGGGGACAGGGAACACTGAAGCTTTCTTT
NA | TRBJ2-5 | TRBV7-9 | NA | CASSSVRGTQETQYF | TGTGCCAGCAGCTCCGTCAGAGGGACTCAAGAGACCCAGTACTTC